This is a list of T cell receptor beta chains from one sample in a study of blood T cell repertoires in COVID-19. Produced via immunoSEQ multiplex PCR; TCRdb's table is partial and in-frame only. The profile shows roughly 200,000 clones, about 88% of them singletons. The sequenced sample consisted of peripheral blood. These receptors were obtained from a woman older than 75 with acute or convalescent COVID-19. CDR3s include the opening cysteine and the closing phenylalanine or tryptophan. The D gene is left open where the match is weak. The size field is filled for only some rows; it gives once, few, many or a size class.

v_call	j_call	clone_size	d_call	cdr3_nt	cdr3_aa
TRBV30	TRBJ2-3	.	TRBD2	TGTGCCTGGAGTAGCGGGAGGGGGACAGATACGCAGTATTTT	CAWSSGRGTDTQYF
TRBV29-1	TRBJ1-1	.	.	TGCAGCGTTGCTCGCCAGGGGAACACTGAAGCTTTCTTT	CSVARQGNTEAFF
TRBV30	TRBJ2-7	.	.	TGTGCCTGGAGCACGGGATTCTCCTACGAGCAGTACTTC	CAWSTGFSYEQYF
TRBV7-9	TRBJ2-7	.	TRBD1	TGTGCCAGCAGCTTCGCGACAGGGGACACCTACGAGCAGTACTTC	CASSFATGDTYEQYF
TRBV10-3	TRBJ1-6	few	TRBD1	TGTGCCACGCAATCAACAGGGGTCTTAAAATCGTCCCTCCACTTT	CATQSTGVLKSSLHF
TRBV12-3/TRBV12-4	TRBJ1-5	.	.	TGTGCCAGCAGTACTACCCCACAGCCCCAGCATTTT	CASSTTPQPQHF
TRBV6-5	TRBJ2-3	.	.	TGTGCCAGCATATGGACAGGCACAGATACGCAGTATTTT	CASIWTGTDTQYF
TRBV6-5	TRBJ1-1	.	.	TGTGCCAGCAGTTACGGCGGGGCGCGGGACACTGAAGCTTTCTTT	CASSYGGARDTEAFF
TRBV6-4	TRBJ1-5	.	.	TGTGCCAGCAGCCCCGCCCAGGAGGGCAAAAGCAATCAGCCCCAGCATTTT	CASSPAQEGKSNQPQHF
TRBV7-8	TRBJ1-3	.	TRBD1	TGTGCCAGCAGCCGTCAGGGGGCCCTCGGAAACACCATATATTTT	CASSRQGALGNTIYF
TRBV18	TRBJ1-1	.	.	TGTGCCAGCTCAACAGGAATGAACACTGAAGCTTTCTTT	CASSTGMNTEAFF
TRBV13	TRBJ1-5	.	TRBD1	TGTGCCAGCAGCCTTGGGACAGGGTTAGGTCAGCCCCAGCATTTT	CASSLGTGLGQPQHF
TRBV11-2	TRBJ2-1	.	.	TGTGCCAGCAGCTTAGATTACAGTTACAATGAGCAGTTCTTC	CASSLDYSYNEQFF
TRBV27	TRBJ2-5	.	TRBD2	TGTGCCAGCAGTCGACCGGGACTAGCTGAGGAGACCCAGTACTTC	CASSRPGLAEETQYF
TRBV7-2	TRBJ2-1	.	.	TGTGCCAGCAGCCCTACGAGCTCCTACAATGAGCAGTTCTTC	CASSPTSSYNEQFF
TRBV11-1	TRBJ2-7	.	TRBD2	TGTGCCACCATGACTAGCGGGAACTACGAGCAGTACTTC	CATMTSGNYEQYF
TRBV5-4	TRBJ2-5	once	TRBD2	TGTGCCAGCAGCGCGGGACTAGCGGTGGGGACCCAGTACTTC	CASSAGLAVGTQYF
TRBV14	TRBJ1-6	.	TRBD1	TGTGCCAGCCAGGGGACAGGGGGCTTGCCCCTCCACTTT	CASQGTGGLPLHF
TRBV10-3	TRBJ1-3	.	.	TGTGCCATCAGGGGCTCGGCCTTCTCTGGAAACACCATATATTTT	CAIRGSAFSGNTIYF
TRBV27	TRBJ1-4	.	TRBD1	TGTGCCAGCAGTTCCACGACAGGGTCTAATGAAAAACTGTTTTTT	CASSSTTGSNEKLFF
TRBV4-2	TRBJ2-1	.	TRBD2	TGTGCCAGCACAAGAGGAGCGGGACCCTACAATGAGCAGTTCTTC	CASTRGAGPYNEQFF
TRBV27	TRBJ1-5	.	TRBD1	TGTGCCAGCAGTAGTAGAGGGGGCTGGTCGAGCAATCAGCCCCAGCATTTT	CASSSRGGWSSNQPQHF
TRBV7-2	TRBJ1-6	.	TRBD1	TGTGCCAGCAGCTTAGGGGCAGGGGGTAGATTGACTTCACCCCTCCACTTT	CASSLGAGGRLTSPLHF
TRBV5-1	TRBJ2-1	.	TRBD2	TGCGCCAGCAATTTCATAGCGGGAGCGGGGAATGAGCAGTTCTTC	CASNFIAGAGNEQFF
TRBV19	TRBJ2-5	.	.	TGTGCCAGCCAAAGAGCGGTTGAGACCCAGTACTTC	CASQRAVETQYF
TRBV7-2	TRBJ2-1	.	.	TGTGCCAGCAGCTTAGACAGGGCACAGTACAATGAGCAGTTCTTC	CASSLDRAQYNEQFF
TRBV21-1	TRBJ2-7	.	.	TGTGCCAGCAGCGGTACAGGGGCCCTGCGGGCGCCCGAGCAGTACTTC	CASSGTGALRAPEQYF
TRBV7-2	TRBJ2-7	.	.	TGTGCCAGCAGCTTAAATCGTCTGGCCGAGCAGTACTTC	CASSLNRLAEQYF
TRBV7-2	TRBJ2-1	.	TRBD2	TGTGCCAGCAGCTTAGAACTAGCGGGGGGGTACAATGAGCAGTTCTTC	CASSLELAGGYNEQFF
TRBV18	TRBJ2-2	.	.	TGTGCCAGCTCACCTTCCGGGGGCACCGGGGAGCTGTTTTTT	CASSPSGGTGELFF
TRBV28	TRBJ1-2	.	TRBD1	TGTGCCAGCAGTCGGCAGGGGGCCTATGGCTACACCTTC	CASSRQGAYGYTF
TRBV18	TRBJ2-1	.	TRBD2	TGTGCCAGCTCACCAATCGCTAGCGGGAGTACCTACAATGAGCAGTTCTTC	CASSPIASGSTYNEQFF
TRBV10-3	TRBJ1-5	once	.	TGTGCCATCAGTGTAGCGGAGAATCAGCCCCAGCATTTT	CAISVAENQPQHF
TRBV11-2	TRBJ1-2	.	.	TGTGCCAGCAGCTTAGGGGGAGGCCACTATGGCTACACCTTC	CASSLGGGHYGYTF
TRBV18	TRBJ2-7	.	TRBD1	TGTGCCAGCTCACCACGACAGGGGGCGGAGGAGCAGTACTTC	CASSPRQGAEEQYF
TRBV19	TRBJ2-1	few	.	TGTGCCAGTAGTATATCGGGAGCACTCTCCTACAATGAGCAGTTCTTC	CASSISGALSYNEQFF
TRBV7-2	TRBJ1-4	.	TRBD1	TGTGCCAGCAGCTCTGACAGGGGGACTGAAAAACTGTTTTTT	CASSSDRGTEKLFF
TRBV29-1	TRBJ1-1	.	.	TGCAGCGTTGATGTGGGCAGGCACACTGAAGCTTTCTTT	CSVDVGRHTEAFF
TRBV7-2	TRBJ1-5	.	TRBD1	TGTGCCAGCAGCTTTGACAGGGATGGTCAGCCCCAGCATTTT	CASSFDRDGQPQHF
TRBV6-2/TRBV6-3	TRBJ1-5	once	.	TGTGCCAGCAGTGGGCGGGATAGCAATCAGCCCCAGCATTTT	CASSGRDSNQPQHF
TRBV6-5	TRBJ2-7	.	TRBD1	TGTGCCAGCAGAGTGACAGGGGGACGCTCCTACGAGCAGTACTTC	CASRVTGGRSYEQYF
TRBV7-7	TRBJ2-5	.	TRBD2	TGTGCTAGCAGCCCGGGAGGGCCGCAAGAGACCCAGTACTTC	CASSPGGPQETQYF
TRBV28	TRBJ1-6	.	.	TGTGCCAGCACCTTACCCGGACGGAGGAATTCACCCCTCCACTTT	CASTLPGRRNSPLHF
TRBV15	TRBJ1-4	few	.	TGTGCCACCAGCAGAGCACCTCCGACAGCAACTAATGAAAAACTGTTTTTT	CATSRAPPTATNEKLFF
TRBV7-2	TRBJ2-3	.	TRBD2	TGTGCCAGCAGCTTATCTAGCGGAAGTTGGGATACGCAGTATTTT	CASSLSSGSWDTQYF
TRBV9	TRBJ2-1	.	TRBD2	TGTGCCAGCAGCGTGGATCACGGGAGGCGGGATGAGCAGTTCTTC	CASSVDHGRRDEQFF
TRBV6-2/TRBV6-3	TRBJ2-5	few	.	TGTGCCAGCAGTTGGATTCCAGCCAGGACAACGAAACAAGAGACCCAGTACTTC	CASSWIPARTTKQETQYF
TRBV5-1	TRBJ2-7	.	TRBD2	TGCGCCAGCAGCTTGTTTAGCGGGAGTGATGAGCAGTACTTC	CASSLFSGSDEQYF
TRBV5-4	TRBJ2-5	.	TRBD2	TGTGCCAGCAGCTTTGGCGGGAGGGACCAAGAGACCCAGTACTTC	CASSFGGRDQETQYF
TRBV30	TRBJ1-1	.	TRBD1	TGTGCCTGGATGGATTGGACAGGGGGGGCTGAAGCTTTCTTT	CAWMDWTGGAEAFF
TRBV7-9	TRBJ2-7	.	TRBD1	TGTGCCAGCAGCTCACTAACGACAGGGGCGAACGAGCAGTACTTC	CASSSLTTGANEQYF
TRBV7-9	TRBJ1-1	.	TRBD1	TGTGCCAGCAGCAACCGACAGGGGTTGGACACTGAAGCTTTCTTT	CASSNRQGLDTEAFF